This is a list of T cell receptor beta chains from one sample in a study of blood T cells in healthy people across ages. MiXCR, run by TCRdb on the 5' RACE reads, gives a single entry per CDR3 protein. The sample contains 580,000 or so distinct CDR3 sequences, 47% of which appear only once. The material sequenced was blood. These TCRs come from an elderly man in good health. Each CDR3 is given with its conserved first and last residue. A D gene is named only where the DNA matches it firmly. The size entry is marked missing in some rows and otherwise reads once, few, many or a size class.

D gene: TRBD1; V gene: TRBV10-3; J gene: TRBJ1-2; clone size: -; CDR3 protein: CAITEGQGGYTF; CDR3 DNA: TGTGCCATCACCGAAGGACAGGGAGGCTACACCTTC
D gene: TRBD1; V gene: TRBV7-2; J gene: TRBJ2-7; clone size: -; CDR3 protein: CASSLNRGEGEQYF; CDR3 DNA: TGTGCCAGCAGCTTAAACAGGGGAGAGGGCGAGCAGTACTTC
D gene: -; V gene: TRBV29-1; J gene: TRBJ2-5; clone size: few; CDR3 protein: CSVDPRMETQYF; CDR3 DNA: TGCAGCGTTGATCCCAGGATGGAGACCCAGTACTTC
D gene: -; V gene: TRBV7-9; J gene: TRBJ2-3; clone size: few; CDR3 protein: CASSLLSSTDTQYF; CDR3 DNA: TGTGCCAGCAGCTTACTATCCAGCACAGATACGCAGTATTTT
D gene: -; V gene: TRBV14; J gene: TRBJ2-1; clone size: few; CDR3 protein: CASSQVSHEQFF; CDR3 DNA: TGTGCCAGCAGCCAAGTTTCGCATGAGCAGTTCTTC
D gene: -; V gene: TRBV5-1; J gene: TRBJ2-1; clone size: -; CDR3 protein: CASSLGTSSSYNEQFF; CDR3 DNA: TGCGCCAGCAGCTTAGGGACTTCCAGCTCCTACAATGAGCAGTTCTTC
D gene: -; V gene: TRBV2; J gene: TRBJ1-5; clone size: -; CDR3 protein: CASLQGIEGNQPQHF; CDR3 DNA: TGTGCCAGCCTGCAGGGGATCGAGGGCAATCAGCCCCAGCATTTT
D gene: -; V gene: TRBV20-1; J gene: TRBJ2-3; clone size: few; CDR3 protein: CSAGPGTGADTQYF; CDR3 DNA: TGCAGTGCTGGACCCGGGACTGGAGCAGATACGCAGTATTTT
D gene: -; V gene: TRBV6-2/TRBV6-3; J gene: TRBJ2-7; clone size: -; CDR3 protein: CASSDLGESGYEQYF; CDR3 DNA: TGTGCCAGCAGTGACCTTGGGGAATCCGGCTACGAGCAGTACTTC
D gene: -; V gene: TRBV4-1; J gene: TRBJ1-1; clone size: -; CDR3 protein: CASSPHAGRGYPEAFF; CDR3 DNA: TGCGCCAGCAGCCCTCATGCGGGCAGGGGTTACCCTGAAGCTTTCTTT
D gene: -; V gene: TRBV11-1; J gene: TRBJ2-3; clone size: few; CDR3 protein: CASSLQGIRGDTQYF; CDR3 DNA: TGTGCCAGCTCCCTCCAAGGGATTCGGGGAGATACGCAGTATTTT
D gene: -; V gene: TRBV7-2; J gene: TRBJ2-1; clone size: -; CDR3 protein: CASSLGVAFYEQFF; CDR3 DNA: TGTGCCAGCAGCTTAGGGGTCGCTTTCTATGAGCAGTTCTTC
D gene: TRBD1; V gene: TRBV7-2; J gene: TRBJ2-1; clone size: -; CDR3 protein: CASSGTGGYEQFF; CDR3 DNA: TGTGCCAGCAGCGGGACAGGAGGTTATGAGCAGTTCTTC
D gene: -; V gene: TRBV7-2; J gene: TRBJ2-3; clone size: -; CDR3 protein: CASAAGLSTDTQYF; CDR3 DNA: TGTGCCAGCGCTGCGGGCCTTAGCACAGATACGCAGTATTTT
D gene: -; V gene: TRBV29-1; J gene: TRBJ2-7; clone size: few; CDR3 protein: CSVVGRATYEQYF; CDR3 DNA: TGCAGCGTTGTCGGCAGGGCTACCTACGAGCAGTACTTC
D gene: -; V gene: TRBV7-9; J gene: TRBJ1-2; clone size: few; CDR3 protein: CASSFGRNYGYTF; CDR3 DNA: TGTGCCAGCAGCTTCGGAAGGAACTATGGCTACACCTTC
D gene: -; V gene: TRBV6-5; J gene: TRBJ2-7; clone size: many; CDR3 protein: CASSTPTNIYEQYF; CDR3 DNA: TGTGCCAGCAGCACACCGACAAACATTTACGAGCAGTACTTC
D gene: -; V gene: TRBV6-6; J gene: TRBJ2-1; clone size: many; CDR3 protein: CASSPQPYNEQFF; CDR3 DNA: TGTGCCAGCAGCCCCCAGCCCTACAATGAGCAGTTCTTC
D gene: TRBD2; V gene: TRBV15; J gene: TRBJ2-2; clone size: once; CDR3 protein: CATSPRTSRNTGELFF; CDR3 DNA: TGTGCCACCAGCCCGAGGACTAGCCGGAACACCGGGGAGCTGTTTTTT
D gene: -; V gene: TRBV9; J gene: TRBJ2-5; clone size: -; CDR3 protein: CASSVESRETQYF; CDR3 DNA: TGTGCCAGCAGCGTAGAAAGTCGGGAGACCCAGTACTTC
D gene: TRBD1; V gene: TRBV9; J gene: TRBJ2-2; clone size: few; CDR3 protein: CASSVVQGAIFTGELFF; CDR3 DNA: TGTGCCAGCAGCGTAGTTCAGGGGGCGATTTTTACCGGGGAGCTGTTTTTT
D gene: TRBD2; V gene: TRBV20-1; J gene: TRBJ2-7; clone size: -; CDR3 protein: CSAEQAGRHNEQYF; CDR3 DNA: TGCAGTGCCGAGCAAGCGGGACGCCACAATGAGCAGTACTTC
D gene: -; V gene: TRBV7-2; J gene: TRBJ2-3; clone size: -; CDR3 protein: CAGSLGRLASRTDTQYF; CDR3 DNA: TGTGCCGGCAGCTTAGGCAGGTTGGCATCGCGCACAGATACGCAGTATTTT
D gene: -; V gene: TRBV7-8; J gene: TRBJ2-5; clone size: -; CDR3 protein: CASSGDGKSKQYF; CDR3 DNA: TGTGCCAGCAGCGGAGACGGGAAGAGCAAGCAGTACTTC
D gene: -; V gene: TRBV6-5; J gene: TRBJ2-5; clone size: many; CDR3 protein: CASSYSLARQRETQYF; CDR3 DNA: TGTGCCAGCAGTTACTCCCTAGCGAGGCAGCGAGAGACCCAGTACTTC
D gene: -; V gene: TRBV7-2; J gene: TRBJ2-1; clone size: -; CDR3 protein: CASSFAPLSSYNEQFF; CDR3 DNA: TGTGCCAGCAGCTTTGCCCCCCTTAGCTCCTACAATGAGCAGTTCTTC
D gene: -; V gene: TRBV20-1; J gene: TRBJ2-1; clone size: -; CDR3 protein: CSARLAREQFF; CDR3 DNA: TGCAGTGCACGGCTAGCAAGGGAGCAGTTCTTC